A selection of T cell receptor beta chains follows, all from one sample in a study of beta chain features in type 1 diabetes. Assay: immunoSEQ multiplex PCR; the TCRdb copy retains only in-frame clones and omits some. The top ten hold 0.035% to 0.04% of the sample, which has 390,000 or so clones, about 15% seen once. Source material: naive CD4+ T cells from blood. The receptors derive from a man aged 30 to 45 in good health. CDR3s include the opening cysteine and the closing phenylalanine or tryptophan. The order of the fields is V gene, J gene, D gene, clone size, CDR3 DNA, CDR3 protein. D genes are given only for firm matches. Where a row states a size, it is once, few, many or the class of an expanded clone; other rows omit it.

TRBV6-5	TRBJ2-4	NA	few	TGTGCCAGCAGTTGGGACGAAAAACTAGCCAAAAACATTCAGTACTTC	CASSWDEKLAKNIQYF
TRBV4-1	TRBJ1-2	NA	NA	TGCGCCAGCAGCCAAGAAGGCAGAAGTGACTATGGCTACACCTTC	CASSQEGRSDYGYTF
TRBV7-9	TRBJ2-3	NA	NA	TGTGCCAGCAGCTTAGGTACGGTTAGCACAGATACGCAGTATTTT	CASSLGTVSTDTQYF
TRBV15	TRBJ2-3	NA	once	TGTGCCACCAGCAGAGCAGGTTCTCGCGATACGCAGTATTTT	CATSRAGSRDTQYF
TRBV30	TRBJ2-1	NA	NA	TGTGCCTGGACCCTTGGGGGGAACCCCGTTGGTGTGCAGTTCTTC	CAWTLGGNPVGVQFF
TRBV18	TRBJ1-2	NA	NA	TGTGCCAGCTCACCAGGGACCGACTATGGCTACACCTTC	CASSPGTDYGYTF
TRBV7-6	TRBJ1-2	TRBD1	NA	TGTGCCAGCAGCCCTCCCGGGACAGGGGGTGGCTACACCTTC	CASSPPGTGGGYTF
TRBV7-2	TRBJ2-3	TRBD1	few	TGTGCCAGCAGCACAAAAACAGGGGGTAGCACAGATACGCAGTATTTT	CASSTKTGGSTDTQYF
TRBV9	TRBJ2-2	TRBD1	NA	TGTGCCAGCAGCTGGACAGGGAACACCGGGGAGCTGTTTTTT	CASSWTGNTGELFF
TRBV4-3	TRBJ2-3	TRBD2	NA	TGCGCCAGCAGCCAAGTTGGCCTAGCGGGCGGGGATACGCAGTATTTT	CASSQVGLAGGDTQYF
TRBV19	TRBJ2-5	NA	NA	TGTGCCAGTAGTATGTCCGGCAGGTTAATGACCCAGTACTTC	CASSMSGRLMTQYF
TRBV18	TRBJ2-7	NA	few	TGTGCCAGCTCACCTCGGGGAACAGCCTACGAGCAGTACTTC	CASSPRGTAYEQYF
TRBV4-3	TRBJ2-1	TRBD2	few	TGCGCCAGCAGCCGAGTAGCGGGAGGTTACAATGAGCAGTTCTTC	CASSRVAGGYNEQFF
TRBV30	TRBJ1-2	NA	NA	TGTGCCTGGAACCGACACTATGGCTACACCTTC	CAWNRHYGYTF
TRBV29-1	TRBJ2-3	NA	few	TGCAGCGTTCGGGTTTATAGAAGAGAGGGCACAGATACGCAGTATTTT	CSVRVYRREGTDTQYF
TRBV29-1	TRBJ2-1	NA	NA	TGCAGCTCCCTAGCTGCCCCGGGGCAGTTCTTC	CSSLAAPGQFF
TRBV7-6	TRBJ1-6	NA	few	TGTGCCAGCAGCCCCCGGACAGAAAAGGGACTATCCGGTTCACCCCTCCACTTT	CASSPRTEKGLSGSPLHF
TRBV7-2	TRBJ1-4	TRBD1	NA	TGTGCCAGCAGCTCGTCCCGGGACAGGGTCGGAGCTGAAAAACTGTTTTTT	CASSSSRDRVGAEKLFF
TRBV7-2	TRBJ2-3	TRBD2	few	TGTGCCAGCAGCAGGCGGACTAGCGGGAGTGTAACAGATACGCAGTATTTT	CASSRRTSGSVTDTQYF
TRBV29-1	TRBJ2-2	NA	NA	TGCAGCGCTGGCAACACCGGGGAGCTGTTTTTT	CSAGNTGELFF
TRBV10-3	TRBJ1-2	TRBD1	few	TGTGCCATCAGCAGGACAGGGGATGGCTACACCTTC	CAISRTGDGYTF
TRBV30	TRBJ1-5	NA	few	TGTGCCTGGAGCATTAGGGCTGCTCAGCCCCAGCATTTT	CAWSIRAAQPQHF
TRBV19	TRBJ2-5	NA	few	TGTGCCAGTAAATCGGGAGAGACCCAGTACTTC	CASKSGETQYF
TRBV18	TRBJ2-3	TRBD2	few	TGTGCCAGCTCACCCAGGCCTAGCGGGAGGGCCGCAGATACGCAGTATTTT	CASSPRPSGRAADTQYF
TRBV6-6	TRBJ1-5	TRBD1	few	TGTGCCAGCAGTGATGGACAGGGCAATCAGCCCCAGCATTTT	CASSDGQGNQPQHF
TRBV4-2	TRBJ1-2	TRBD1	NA	TGTGCCAGCAGTGAAGACAGGGTGGATCTTAACTATGGCTACACCTTC	CASSEDRVDLNYGYTF
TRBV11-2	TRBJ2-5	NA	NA	TGTGCCAGCAGACACCTTACAGGGAGACAAGTGGCCCAGTACTTC	CASRHLTGRQVAQYF
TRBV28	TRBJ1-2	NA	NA	TGTGCCAGCAGCCGGAGGGGGTATGAAGGCTACACCTTC	CASSRRGYEGYTF
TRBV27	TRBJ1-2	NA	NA	TGTGCCAGCAGTGGAGGAGGTACGGGCTATGGCTACACCTTC	CASSGGGTGYGYTF
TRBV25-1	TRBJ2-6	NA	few	TGTGCCAGCAGCCCTTCGCCAGGGGCCGGGACTGGGGCCAACGTCCTGACTTTC	CASSPSPGAGTGANVLTF
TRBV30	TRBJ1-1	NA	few	TGTGCCTGGGGCAGACAGCAGAACACTGAAGCTTTCTTT	CAWGRQQNTEAFF
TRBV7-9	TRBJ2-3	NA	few	TGTGCCAGCAGCCCGAATGGGGGCGGGGGAACAGATACGCAGTATTTT	CASSPNGGGGTDTQYF
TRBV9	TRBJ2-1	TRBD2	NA	TGTGCCAGCAGCGTGAGCGTATCTGGCGGGGGGAACAATGAGCAGTTCTTC	CASSVSVSGGGNNEQFF
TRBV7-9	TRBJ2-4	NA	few	TGTGCCAGCAGCTTAGCTGGGGTGCGGACCAAAAACATTCAGTACTTC	CASSLAGVRTKNIQYF
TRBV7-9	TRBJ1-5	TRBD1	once	TGTGCCAGCAGCAAAGGTACGACAGGGAATAGCAATCAGCCCCAGCATTTT	CASSKGTTGNSNQPQHF
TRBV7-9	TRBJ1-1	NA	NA	TGTGCCAGCAGCTTAGAGGGACCAAACACTGAAGCTTTCTTT	CASSLEGPNTEAFF
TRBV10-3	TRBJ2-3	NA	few	TGTGCCATCAGGGCTGACAGGACAGATACGCAGTATTTT	CAIRADRTDTQYF
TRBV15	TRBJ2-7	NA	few	TGTGCCACCAGCAGAGATCACGAGCAGTACTTC	CATSRDHEQYF
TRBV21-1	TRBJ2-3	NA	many	TGTGCCAGCAGCATTGAGCGGGACACAGATACGCAGTATTTT	CASSIERDTDTQYF
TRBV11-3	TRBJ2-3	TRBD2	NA	TGTGCCAGCAGCCGGGGGGCGGGAGGTACAGATACGCAGTATTTT	CASSRGAGGTDTQYF
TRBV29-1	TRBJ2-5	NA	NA	TGCAGCGTTGCCCGTGGTAAGGTCCAAGAGACCCAGTACTTC	CSVARGKVQETQYF
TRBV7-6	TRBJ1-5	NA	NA	TGTGCCAGCAGCTTAGGTCACTCCCAGCCCCAGCATTTT	CASSLGHSQPQHF
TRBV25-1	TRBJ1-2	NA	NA	TGTGCCAGCAGTGGCGGGGATGGCTACACCTTC	CASSGGDGYTF
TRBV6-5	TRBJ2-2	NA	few	TGTGCCAGCAGCAGGGACTCCAACACCGGGGAGCTGTTTTTT	CASSRDSNTGELFF
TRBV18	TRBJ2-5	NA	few	TGTGCCAGCTCACCTCTCCAAGAGACCCAGTACTTC	CASSPLQETQYF
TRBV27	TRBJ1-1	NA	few	TGTGCCAGCAGTTTAGCGAGGGGTAACACTGAAGCTTTCTTT	CASSLARGNTEAFF
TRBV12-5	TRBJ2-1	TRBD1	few	TGTGCTAGTGGGCCTCCCCCGGGACAGGGGCCCCCAGAGCAGTTCTTC	CASGPPPGQGPPEQFF
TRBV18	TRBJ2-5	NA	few	TGTGCCAGCTCACCCCGGGGATATCAAGAGACCCAGTACTTC	CASSPRGYQETQYF
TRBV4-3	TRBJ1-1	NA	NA	TGCGCCAGCAGCCATGACAGGAACACTGAAGCTTTCTTT	CASSHDRNTEAFF
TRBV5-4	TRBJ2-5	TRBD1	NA	TGTGCCAGCAGCCGCCGGGACAGGGCTTCAGAGACCCAGTACTTC	CASSRRDRASETQYF
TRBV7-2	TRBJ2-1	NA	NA	TGTGCCAGCAGCTTGAGTCTTGTGGCCCACAATGAGCAGTTCTTC	CASSLSLVAHNEQFF
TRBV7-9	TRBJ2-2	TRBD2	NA	TGTGCCAGCAGCTTAGCGCGGGGGGCGCGCACCGGGGAGCTGTTTTTT	CASSLARGARTGELFF
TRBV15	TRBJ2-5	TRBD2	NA	TGTGCCACCAGCAGGGAGGGAGGGGAGGAGACCCAGTACTTC	CATSREGGEETQYF
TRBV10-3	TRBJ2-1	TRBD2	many	TGTGCCATGGGAGGGACGTACAATGAGCAGTTCTTC	CAMGGTYNEQFF
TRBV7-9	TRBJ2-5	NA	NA	TGTGCCAGCAGCTCACGTAACACGGAAGAGACCCAGTACTTC	CASSSRNTEETQYF
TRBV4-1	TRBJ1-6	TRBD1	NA	TGCGCCAGCAGCCAAGGGCGCGTGGGGACAGCCTCACCCCTCCACTTT	CASSQGRVGTASPLHF
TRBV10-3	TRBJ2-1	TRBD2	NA	TGTGCCATCACCTCACTCAGCGGGGGGGCCAATGAGCAGTTCTTC	CAITSLSGGANEQFF